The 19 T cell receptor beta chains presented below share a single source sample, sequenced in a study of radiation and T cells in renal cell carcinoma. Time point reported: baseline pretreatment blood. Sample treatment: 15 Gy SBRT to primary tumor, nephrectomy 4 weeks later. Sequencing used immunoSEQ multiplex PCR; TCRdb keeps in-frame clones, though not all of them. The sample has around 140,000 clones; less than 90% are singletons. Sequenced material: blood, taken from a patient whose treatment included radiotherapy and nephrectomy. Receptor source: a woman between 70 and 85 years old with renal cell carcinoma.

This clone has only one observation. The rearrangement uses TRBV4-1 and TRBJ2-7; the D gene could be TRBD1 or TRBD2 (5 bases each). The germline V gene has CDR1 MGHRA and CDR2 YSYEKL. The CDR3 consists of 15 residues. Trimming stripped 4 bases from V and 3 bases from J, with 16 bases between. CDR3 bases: TGCGCCAGCAGCCCTAGGGACGGGTCCTACTACGAGCAGTACTTC. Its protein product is CASSPRDGSYYEQYF.

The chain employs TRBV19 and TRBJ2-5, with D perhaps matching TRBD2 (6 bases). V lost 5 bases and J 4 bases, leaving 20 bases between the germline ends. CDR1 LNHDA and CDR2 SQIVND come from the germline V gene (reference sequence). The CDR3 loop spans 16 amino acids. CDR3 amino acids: CASSHPRGGAVETQYF. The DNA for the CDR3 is TGTGCCAGTAGTCACCCCCGCGGCGGGGCGGTAGAGACCCAGTACTTC.

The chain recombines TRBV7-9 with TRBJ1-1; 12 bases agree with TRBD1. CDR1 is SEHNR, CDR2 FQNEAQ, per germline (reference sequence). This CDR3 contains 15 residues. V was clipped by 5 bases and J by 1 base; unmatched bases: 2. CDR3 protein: CASSQGQGANTEAFF. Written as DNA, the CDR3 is TGTGCCAGCAGCCAGGGACAGGGGGCGAACACTGAAGCTTTCTTT.

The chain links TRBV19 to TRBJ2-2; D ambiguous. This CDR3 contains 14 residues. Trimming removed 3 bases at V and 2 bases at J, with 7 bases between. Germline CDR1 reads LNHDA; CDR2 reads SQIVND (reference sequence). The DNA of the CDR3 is TGTGCCAGTAGTATTCAGTTTAACACCGGGGAGCTGTTTTTT. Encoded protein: CASSIQFNTGELFF.

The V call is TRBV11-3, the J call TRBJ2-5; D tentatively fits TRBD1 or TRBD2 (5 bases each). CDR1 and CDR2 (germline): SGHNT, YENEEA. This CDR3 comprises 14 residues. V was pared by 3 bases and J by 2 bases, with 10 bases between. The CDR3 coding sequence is TGTGCCAGCAGCTTGGGACCCACACAAGAGACCCAGTACTTC. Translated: CASSLGPTQETQYF. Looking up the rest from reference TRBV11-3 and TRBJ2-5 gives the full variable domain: EAGVVQSPRYKIIEKKQPVAFWCNPISGHNTLYWYLQNLGQGPELLIRYENEEAVDDSQLPKDRFSAERLKGVDSTLKIQPAELGDSAVYLCASSLGPTQETQYFGPGTRLLVL.

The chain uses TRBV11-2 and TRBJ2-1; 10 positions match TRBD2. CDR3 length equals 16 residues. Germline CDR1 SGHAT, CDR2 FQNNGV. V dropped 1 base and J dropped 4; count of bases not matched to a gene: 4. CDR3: CASSLAGTSAYNEQFF. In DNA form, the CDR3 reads TGTGCCAGCAGCTTAGCCGGGACTAGCGCTTACAATGAGCAGTTCTTC.

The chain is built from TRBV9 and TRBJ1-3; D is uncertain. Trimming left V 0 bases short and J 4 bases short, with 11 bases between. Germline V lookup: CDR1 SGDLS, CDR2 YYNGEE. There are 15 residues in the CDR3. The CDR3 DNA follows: TGTGCCAGCAGCGTAGGAGCCGGTACGGGAAACACCATATATTTT. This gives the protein CASSVGAGTGNTIYF.

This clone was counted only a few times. CDR3 protein: CASSVAGTGVTEAFF. CDR3 coding DNA: TGTGCCAGCAGCGTTGCCGGGACAGGGGTAACTGAAGCTTTCTTT. V is TRBV9 and J is TRBJ1-1; 10 bases align to TRBD1. V lost 2 bases, J lost 5 bases, and 6 bases stayed unmatched. The CDR3 is made up of 15 amino acids. In germline, CDR1 is SGDLS, CDR2 YYNGEE.

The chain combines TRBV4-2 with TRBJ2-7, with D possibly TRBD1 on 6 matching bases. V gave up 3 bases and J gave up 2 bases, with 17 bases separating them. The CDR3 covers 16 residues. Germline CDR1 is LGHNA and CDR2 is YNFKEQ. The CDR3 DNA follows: TGTGCCAGCAGCCACACCTCCGGGACACCAACCTACGAGCAGTACTTC. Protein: CASSHTSGTPTYEQYF.

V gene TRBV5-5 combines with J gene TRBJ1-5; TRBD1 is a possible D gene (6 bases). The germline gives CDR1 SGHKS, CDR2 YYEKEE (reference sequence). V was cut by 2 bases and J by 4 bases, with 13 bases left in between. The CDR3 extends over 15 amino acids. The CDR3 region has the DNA TGTGCCAGCAGCTTCGGGCAGGGGAGGAATCAGCCCCAGCATTTT. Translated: CASSFGQGRNQPQHF.

Here the CDR3 reads CASSFGLARNNEQFF. The CDR3 DNA sequence: TGTGCCAGCAGCTTCGGACTAGCGCGAAACAATGAGCAGTTCTTC. The chain links TRBV5-6 to TRBJ2-1, with 9 bases lining up with TRBD2. Unmatched junction bases numbered 5, after V lost 2 bases and J lost 5 bases. This CDR3 spans 15 amino acids. Germline-derived CDR1 and CDR2 are SGHDT and YYEEEE. The full variable domain, its missing parts supplied by reference TRBV5-6 and TRBJ2-1, is DAGVTQSPTHLIKTRGQQVTLRCSPKSGHDTVSWYQQALGQGPQFIFQYYEEEERQRGNFPDRFSGHQFPNYSSELNVNALLLGDSALYLCASSFGLARNNEQFFGPGTRLTVL.

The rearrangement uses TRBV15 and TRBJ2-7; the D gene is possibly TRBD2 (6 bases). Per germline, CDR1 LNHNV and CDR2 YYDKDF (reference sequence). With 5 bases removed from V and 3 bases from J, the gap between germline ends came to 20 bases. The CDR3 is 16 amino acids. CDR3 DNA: TGTGCCACCAGCCGACGGGGAAGGAGGGGTGACTACGAGCAGTACTTC. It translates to CATSRRGRRGDYEQYF.

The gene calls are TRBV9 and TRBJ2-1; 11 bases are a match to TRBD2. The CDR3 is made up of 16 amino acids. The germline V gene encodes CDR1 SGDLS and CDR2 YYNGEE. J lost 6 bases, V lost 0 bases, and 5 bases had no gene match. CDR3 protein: CASSVVAGGPINEQFF. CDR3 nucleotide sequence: TGTGCCAGCAGCGTAGTAGCGGGGGGGCCTATCAATGAGCAGTTCTTC.

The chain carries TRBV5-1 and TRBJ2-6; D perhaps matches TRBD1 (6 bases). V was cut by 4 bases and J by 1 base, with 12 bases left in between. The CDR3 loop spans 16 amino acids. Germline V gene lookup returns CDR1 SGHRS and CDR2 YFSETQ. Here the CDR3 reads CASSPDGQSGANVLTF. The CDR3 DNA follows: TGCGCCAGCAGCCCCGATGGACAGTCTGGGGCCAACGTCCTGACTTTC.

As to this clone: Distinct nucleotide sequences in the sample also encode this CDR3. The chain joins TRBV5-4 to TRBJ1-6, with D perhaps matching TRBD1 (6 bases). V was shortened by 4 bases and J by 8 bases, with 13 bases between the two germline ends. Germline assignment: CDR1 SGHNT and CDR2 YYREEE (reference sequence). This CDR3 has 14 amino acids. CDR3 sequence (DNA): TGTGCCAGCAGCAACTCTAACAGGGATTCACCCCTCCACTTT. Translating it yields CASSNSNRDSPLHF.

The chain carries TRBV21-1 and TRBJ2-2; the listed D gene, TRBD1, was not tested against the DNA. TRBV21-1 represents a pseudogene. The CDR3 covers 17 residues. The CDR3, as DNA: TGTGCCAGCGGGACCTCCGGGACAAATTCGAACACCGGGGAGCTGTTTTTT. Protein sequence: CASGTSGTNSNTGELFF.

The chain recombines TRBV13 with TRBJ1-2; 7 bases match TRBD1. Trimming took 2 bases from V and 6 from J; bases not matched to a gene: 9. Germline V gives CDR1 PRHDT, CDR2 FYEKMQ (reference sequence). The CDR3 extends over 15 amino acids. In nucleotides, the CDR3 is TGTGCCAGCAGCTTATATGTTGTCCAGGGGGATGGCTACACCTTC. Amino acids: CASSLYVVQGDGYTF.

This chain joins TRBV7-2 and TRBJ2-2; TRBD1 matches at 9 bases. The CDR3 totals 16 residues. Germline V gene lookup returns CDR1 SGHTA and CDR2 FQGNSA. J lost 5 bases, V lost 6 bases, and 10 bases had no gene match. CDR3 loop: CASSPRGQGGTGELFF. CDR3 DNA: TGTGCCAGCAGTCCCCGGGGACAGGGTGGAACCGGGGAGCTGTTTTTT.

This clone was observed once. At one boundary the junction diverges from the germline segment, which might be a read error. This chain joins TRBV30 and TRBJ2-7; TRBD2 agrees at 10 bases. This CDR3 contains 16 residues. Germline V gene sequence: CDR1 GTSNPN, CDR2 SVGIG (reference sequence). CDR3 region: CASSMASGGKSYEQYF. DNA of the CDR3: TGTGCCTCGAGTATGGCTAGCGGGGGTAAATCCTACGAGCAGTACTTC.